Below, 6 T cell receptor beta chains from the same sample are listed, as sequenced in a study of T-cell memory formation after mild COVID-19. One entry per CDR3 protein, called by TCRdb with MiXCR from the 5' RACE reads. The table has about 400,000 distinct CDR3 sequences, about 15% seen once. Sequencing used PBMCs or a T cell subset sorted from them (not recorded which). Receptors were obtained from a young man who had mild COVID-19 (a few samples of this study predate the infection). Cell type and time point are not known.

The V call is TRBV5-1, the J call TRBJ2-2; TRBD1 or TRBD2 may be the D gene (5 bases each). Trimming removed 4 bases at V and 6 bases at J, with 19 bases between. The CDR3 spans 16 residues. Looked up from germline, CDR1 is SGHRS and CDR2 is YFSETQ. The CDR3 DNA sequence: TGCGCCAGCAGCACCCCACGGGGCCGGTACTCCGGGGAGCTGTTTTTT. It yields the protein CASSTPRGRYSGELFF.

V and J are TRBV6-5 and TRBJ2-7; 7 nucleotides line up with TRBD1. J was trimmed by 4 bases and V by 7 bases; bases with no gene match: 7. Germline lookup yields CDR1 MNHEY and CDR2 SVGAGI. The CDR3 consists of 13 residues. Here the CDR3 reads CASTLSTGYEQYF. CDR3 bases: TGTGCCAGCACCCTATCGACAGGGTACGAGCAGTACTTC.

V and J are TRBV2 and TRBJ1-2, with D unclear. This CDR3 spans 11 amino acids. The germline V gene encodes CDR1 SNHLY and CDR2 FYNNEI. The germline V and J ends were trimmed by 3 bases and 8 bases, with 7 bases remaining between them. The CDR3 sequence: CASSDWAGYTF. Here the CDR3 DNA reads TGTGCCAGCAGTGATTGGGCAGGCTACACCTTC.

This clonotype was counted between two and nine times. The chain employs TRBV27 and TRBJ2-3, with 7 nucleotides matching TRBD2. Germline lookup yields CDR1 MNHEY and CDR2 SMNVEV (reference sequence). This CDR3 comprises 17 residues. Trimming cost V 4 bases and J 0 bases; bases outside gene matches: 10. CDR3 region: CASSSSPLAASTDTQYF. DNA for the CDR3: TGTGCCAGCAGTTCCTCACCCCTAGCGGCTAGCACAGATACGCAGTATTTT.

This chain links TRBV7-9 with TRBJ1-4, with D perhaps TRBD1 (5 bases). Germline V gene sequence: CDR1 SEHNR, CDR2 FQNEAQ (reference sequence). CDR3 length: 14 amino acids. V lost 1 base and J 7 bases, leaving 10 bases between the germline ends. The DNA for the CDR3 is TGTGCCAGCAGCTTAGTGCAGGGCCGTGAAAAACTGTTTTTT. Residues: CASSLVQGREKLFF.

The rearrangement links TRBV28 to TRBJ2-1; the D is unclear. This CDR3 is built from 16 residues. With 3 bases removed from V and 4 bases from J, the gap between germline ends came to 16 bases. In germline, CDR1 is MDHEN, CDR2 SYDVKM. The CDR3 here is CASSFVEHVGYNEQFF. For the CDR3, the DNA is TGTGCCAGCAGTTTCGTTGAGCATGTTGGGTACAATGAGCAGTTCTTC.